Presented here are 32 T cell receptor beta chains from one specimen sequenced in a study of CD8 T cell repertoires and HIV-1 epitope variants. Clones were sequenced by immunoSEQ multiplex PCR, and TCRdb holds only the in-frame ones, with some missing. The sample yields about 2,500 clones, roughly two thirds seen once. Antigen specificity for these receptors is unknown. Input material: cultured CD8+ T cells derived from PBMCs. These receptors all come from a male donor with HIV.

This clone is categorized as large. This sequence joins TRBV6-1 and TRBJ2-7; 9 bases agree with TRBD1. J lost 0 bases, V lost 6 bases, and 3 bases had no gene match. Germline CDR1 reads MNHNS; CDR2 reads SASEGT. The CDR3 length is 14 residues. The CDR3, as DNA: TGTGCCAGCAGACAGGGGGCTTCCTCCTACGAGCAGTACTTC. Translated, it gives CASRQGASSYEQYF.

This rearrangement joins TRBV11-2 to TRBJ2-7, with TRBD2 matching over 10 bases. Germline CDR1 SGHAT, CDR2 FQNNGV. V shed 2 bases and J 7 bases; nucleotides not matched to a gene: 14. The length of the CDR3 is 17 residues. CDR3 amino acids: CASSLTPELAGVYEQYF. CDR3 DNA sequence: TGTGCCAGCAGCTTAACCCCGGAGCTAGCGGGAGTGTATGAGCAGTACTTC.

The genes are TRBV19 and TRBJ2-2, with TRBD1 matching 9 bases. CDR1 is LNHDA, CDR2 SQIVND, per germline (reference sequence). With V trimmed by 0 bases and J by 3 bases, 5 bases remained unmatched. The CDR3 loop spans 17 amino acids. Here the CDR3 DNA reads TGTGCCAGTAGTATAGAAACAGGGGGCATAGACACCGGGGAGCTGTTTTTT. It is translated as CASSIETGGIDTGELFF.

The chain couples TRBV9 to TRBJ2-5, with a weak D call TRBD2 (7 bases). With 3 bases removed from V and 2 bases from J, the gap between germline ends came to 17 bases. The germline V gene encodes CDR1 SGDLS and CDR2 YYNGEE. The CDR3 loop spans 16 amino acids. Here the CDR3 reads CASSGRGGERQETQYF. DNA for the CDR3: TGTGCCAGCAGCGGACGAGGGGGGGAGAGACAAGAGACCCAGTACTTC.

The rearrangement links TRBV19 to TRBJ1-2; no definite D call. This CDR3 comprises 12 residues. The ends were cut back, 5 bases at V and 2 bases at J, with 6 bases in the middle. Germline V gene lookup returns CDR1 LNHDA and CDR2 SQIVND (reference sequence). This CDR3 reads CASSSGNYGYTF. CDR3 coding DNA: TGTGCCAGTAGTTCCGGGAACTATGGCTACACCTTC.

The rearrangement joins TRBV7-6 to TRBJ2-5, with 13 bases fitting TRBD2. The V gene's germline CDR1 is SGHVS and CDR2 FNYEAQ. V shed 4 bases and J 4 bases; nucleotides not matched to a gene: 12. The CDR3 is 18 residues long. CDR3 DNA: TGTGCCAGCAGCTACTTACCGGGGGGACTAGCGGGGTCAGAGACCCAGTACTTC. It translates to CASSYLPGGLAGSETQYF. Full variable domain (outside the CDR3, taken from reference TRBV7-6 and TRBJ2-5): GAGVSQSPRYKVTKRGQDVALRCDPISGHVSLYWYRQALGQGPEFLTYFNYEAQQDKSGLPNDRFSAERPEGSISTLTIQRTEQRDSAMYRCASSYLPGGLAGSETQYFGPGTRLLVL.

This sequence joins TRBV5-1 and TRBJ2-6; weak D call: TRBD2 (5 bases). The V end was cut by 4 bases, the J end by 4 bases, with 18 bases between. Per the germline V gene, CDR1 is SGHRS and CDR2 is YFSETQ. CDR3 length: 17 amino acids. In DNA, the CDR3 is TGCGCCAGCAGCCTCGGGGTTGTCCGATCCGGGGCCAACGTCCTGACTTTC. Encoded protein: CASSLGVVRSGANVLTF.

This clone was seen once. CDR3 amino acids: CASSVSPGGPRPPEQFF. The CDR3 nucleotides are TGTGCCAGCAGCGTCTCCCCAGGGGGCCCTCGGCCACCTGAGCAGTTCTTC. The chain uses TRBV9 and TRBJ2-1; the match to TRBD1 covers 8 bases. Germline CDR1 is SGDLS and CDR2 is YYNGEE. The CDR3 length is 17 residues. The V and J ends lost 2 bases and 9 bases, in that order; junction bases with no gene match: 16.

DNA of the CDR3: TGTGCCAGCAGCGTGGGAGTTGAGACTGAAGCTTTCTTT. It is translated as CASSVGVETEAFF. V gene TRBV9 combines with J gene TRBJ1-1; D is undetermined. CDR1 is SGDLS, CDR2 YYNGEE, per germline. The CDR3 runs 13 residues. With 2 bases removed from V and 5 bases from J, the gap between germline ends came to 10 bases.

The table lists this clone with a few counts. The genes are TRBV2 and TRBJ2-1; 8 positions match TRBD2. V was pared by 6 bases and J by 8 bases, with 9 bases of the junction left unmatched. The length of the CDR3 is 14 residues. Germline CDR1 reads SNHLY; CDR2 reads FYNNEI. CDR3 sequence: CASSNSGMNDEQFF. As DNA, the CDR3 is TGTGCCAGCAGCAATAGCGGGATGAACGATGAGCAGTTCTTC.

This clone appeared a few times. The chain joins TRBV5-1 to TRBJ2-3, with TRBD2 matching over 8 bases. There are 17 residues in the CDR3. Germline values: CDR1 SGHRS, CDR2 YFSETQ. With 0 bases clipped from V and 0 bases from J, the junction kept 6 bases outside the gene matches. The CDR3 loop reads CASSLALGTRSTDTQYF. CDR3 bases: TGCGCCAGCAGCTTGGCCTTAGGGACTAGAAGCACAGATACGCAGTATTTT. The full variable domain, in which reference TRBV5-1 and TRBJ2-3 provide the parts outside the CDR3, is KAGVTQTPRYLIKTRGQQVTLSCSPISGHRSVSWYQQTPGQGLQFLFEYFSETQRNKGNFPGRFSGRQFSNSRSEMNVSTLELGDSALYLCASSLALGTRSTDTQYFGPGTRLTVL.

V is TRBV2 and J is TRBJ2-5, with D unclear. The CDR3 runs 13 residues. Trimming took 7 bases from V and 4 from J, leaving 13 bases between them. The germline CDR1 and CDR2 sequences are SNHLY and FYNNEI. The chain's CDR3 is CASKGRARETQYF. CDR3 sequence (DNA): TGTGCCAGCAAAGGGCGTGCGAGAGAGACCCAGTACTTC.

This chain uses TRBV27 with TRBJ2-6; D unclear. Germline loops: CDR1 MNHEY, CDR2 SMNVEV (reference sequence). The CDR3 extends over 15 amino acids. V lost 2 bases and J lost 0, with 5 bases in between. The CDR3 DNA reads TGTGCCAGCAGTTTAAGCAGCTCTGGGGCCAACGTCCTGACTTTC. Encoded protein: CASSLSSSGANVLTF.

This clone was seen once. CDR3: CASSLDPETHYGYTF. The CDR3 DNA sequence: TGTGCCAGCAGCTTGGACCCGGAAACCCACTATGGCTACACCTTC. V and J are TRBV5-5 and TRBJ1-2; no clear D gene. The CDR3 length is 15 residues. The germline V gene encodes CDR1 SGHKS and CDR2 YYEKEE (reference sequence). V shed 0 bases and J shed 3 bases, with 12 bases lying between them.

CDR3: CASSPGVGSYEQYF. CDR3 bases: TGTGCCAGCAGCCCCGGGGTGGGTTCCTACGAGCAGTACTTC. The chain carries TRBV5-6 and TRBJ2-7; a possible D gene is TRBD2 (5 bases). Germline V gene data show CDR1 as SGHDT and CDR2 as YYEEEE. V lost 4 bases and J lost 1, with 12 bases in between. The CDR3 is 14 residues long.

V gene TRBV6-5 combines with J gene TRBJ1-2; no firm D call. CDR1 MNHEY and CDR2 SVGAGI come from the germline V gene. Deletions cut 2 bases from V and 6 bases from J, with 10 bases between. The CDR3 has 13 residues. CDR3 nucleotides: TGTGCCAGCAGTTACGGCGGAGAGGATGGCTACACCTTC. Its translation: CASSYGGEDGYTF.

The chain joins TRBV9 to TRBJ2-7; the D gene is possibly TRBD2 (6 bases). Trimming cost V 0 bases and J 2 bases, with 12 bases left between them. The CDR3 is 15 residues long. Germline values: CDR1 SGDLS, CDR2 YYNGEE. In nucleotides, the CDR3 is TGTGCCAGCAGCGTAGTAGGGGACTGTGCCTACGAGCAGTACTTC. The encoded protein is CASSVVGDCAYEQYF.

The genes are TRBV18 and TRBJ1-6; D remains unclear. The V gene's germline CDR1 is KGHSH and CDR2 LQKENI. V gave up 3 bases and J gave up 7 bases, with 7 bases separating them. The CDR3 consists of 13 residues. In DNA form, the CDR3 reads TGTGCCAGCTCACCCCGGGAAAATTCACCCCTCCACTTT. This gives the protein CASSPRENSPLHF. The full variable domain, completed using reference TRBV18 and TRBJ1-6, is NAGVMQNPRHLVRRRGQEARLRCSPMKGHSHVYWYRQLPEEGLKFMVYLQKENIIDESGMPKERFSAEFPKEGPSILRIQQVVRGDSAAYFCASSPRENSPLHFGNGTRLTVT.

The gene calls are TRBV7-8 and TRBJ1-5; 7 bases are a match to TRBD1. With 3 bases clipped from V and 3 bases from J, the junction kept 11 bases outside the gene matches. This CDR3 is built from 17 residues. The germline gives CDR1 SGHVS, CDR2 FQNEAQ. The CDR3 DNA is TGTGCCAGCAGCTTTTTCTTTTACAGGGGTCCCAATCAGCCCCAGCATTTT. Its translation: CASSFFFYRGPNQPQHF.

The rearrangement uses TRBV4-3 and TRBJ2-6; D call uncertain. Germline CDR1 LGHNA, CDR2 YSLEER. There are 16 residues in the CDR3. Trimming removed 1 base from V and 2 bases from J, with 9 bases in between. CDR3 sequence: CASSQAVLAGANVLTF. Here the CDR3 DNA reads TGCGCCAGCAGCCAAGCGGTTCTAGCTGGGGCCAACGTCCTGACTTTC.

This clone was recorded only once. The chain uses TRBV7-8 and TRBJ2-7, with unresolved D. The CDR3 spans 12 residues. Germline V gene data show CDR1 as SGHVS and CDR2 as FQNEAQ. Trimming removed 2 bases from V and 5 bases from J, with 7 bases in between. CDR3 in amino acids: CASSLTPHEQYF. CDR3 DNA sequence: TGTGCCAGCAGCTTAACCCCCCACGAGCAGTACTTC.

The chain uses TRBV10-3 and TRBJ2-3; TRBD1 agrees at 9 bases. The CDR3 has 16 amino acids. V was clipped by 2 bases and J by 3 bases; unmatched bases: 6. CDR1 is ENHRY and CDR2 is SYGVKD in the germline V gene. This CDR3 reads CAISEAGQGVTDTQYF. CDR3 nucleotide sequence: TGTGCCATCAGTGAGGCGGGACAGGGAGTGACAGATACGCAGTATTTT.

The gene calls are TRBV28 and TRBJ2-5; D remains ambiguous. The germline V gene encodes CDR1 MDHEN and CDR2 SYDVKM. CDR3 length: 14 residues. Trimming removed 8 bases at V and 5 bases at J, with 18 bases between. CDR3 sequence: CASQIGQAMETQYF. The CDR3 region has the DNA TGTGCCAGCCAGATAGGGCAGGCGATGGAGACCCAGTACTTC. Drawing the rest from reference TRBV28 and TRBJ2-5, the complete variable domain is DVKVTQSSRYLVKRTGEKVFLECVQDMDHENMFWYRQDPGLGLRLIYFSYDVKMKEKGDIPEGYSVSREKKERFSLILESASTNQTSMYLCASQIGQAMETQYFGPGTRLLVL.

The V gene is TRBV13, the J gene TRBJ2-7; D ambiguous. There are 12 residues in the CDR3. Germline lookup yields CDR1 PRHDT and CDR2 FYEKMQ (reference sequence). Trimming shortened V by 4 bases and J by 3 bases, and 7 bases separated the two germline ends. CDR3 residues: CASSSSDYEQYF. Written as DNA, the CDR3 is TGTGCCAGCAGCTCCAGTGACTACGAGCAGTACTTC.

V and J are TRBV4-2 and TRBJ2-5; no reliable D call. In germline, CDR1 is LGHNA, CDR2 YNFKEQ. Between the trimmed V and J ends, which lost 0 bases and 5 bases, there was a span of 13 bases. This CDR3 is 15 amino acids long. CDR3 DNA sequence: TGTGCCAGCAGCCAAGACTATCATGATGTGGAGACCCAGTACTTC. It is translated as CASSQDYHDVETQYF.

The gene calls are TRBV28 and TRBJ2-1; no definite D call. Trimming removed 5 bases from V and 6 bases from J, with 14 bases in between. CDR1 is MDHEN, CDR2 SYDVKM, per germline. This CDR3 has 14 residues. CDR3 DNA: TGTGCCAGCAGTAAACCTCTAGGATTCAATGAGCAGTTCTTC. Amino acid sequence: CASSKPLGFNEQFF.

This clone has just a few counts. The chain recombines TRBV13 with TRBJ1-6; TRBD1 is a possible D gene (5 bases). CDR3 size: 14 residues. Trimming stripped 3 bases from V and 7 bases from J, with 10 bases between. Germline CDR1 is PRHDT and CDR2 is FYEKMQ (reference sequence). CDR3 nucleotides: TGTGCCAGCAGCTTTGGAGGGGAGAATTCACCCCTCCACTTT. Its protein product is CASSFGGENSPLHF.

The chain carries TRBV28 and TRBJ2-7; D is unresolved. The CDR3 spans 11 residues. The V end lost 5 bases, the J end lost 4 bases, and 6 bases lay between the germline ends. CDR1 and CDR2 from the germline V gene are MDHEN and SYDVKM. CDR3 coding DNA: TGTGCCAGCAGTCACTTGTACGAGCAGTACTTC. As protein: CASSHLYEQYF.

This chain links TRBV7-7 with TRBJ2-7; D remains unclear. Looked up from germline, CDR1 is SSHAT and CDR2 is FNYEAQ (reference sequence). The CDR3 runs 13 residues. V was shortened by 5 bases and J by 2 bases, with 10 bases between the two germline ends. CDR3 DNA sequence: TGTGCCAGCAGCCCCGGGCTGACCTACGAGCAGTACTTC. Translating gives CASSPGLTYEQYF.

The chain has TRBV7-8 and TRBJ2-1; D remains ambiguous. In germline, CDR1 is SGHVS, CDR2 FQNEAQ. The CDR3 is 12 amino acids. V was clipped by 1 base and J by 9 bases, with 7 bases between them. CDR3 nucleotide sequence: TGTGCCAGCAGCTTAGGGGAAGGTGAGCAGTTCTTC. This encodes CASSLGEGEQFF.

The count of this clone is one. The rearrangement uses TRBV5-8 and TRBJ2-7; D is undetermined. The germline CDR1 and CDR2 sequences are SGHTS and YDEGEE. The V and J ends lost 5 bases and 0 bases respectively, with 15 bases between them. CDR3 length: 15 residues. CDR3 in amino acids: CASSSQSPSSYEQYF. Written as DNA, the CDR3 is TGTGCCAGCAGTTCACAGAGCCCCAGCTCCTACGAGCAGTACTTC.

This chain connects TRBV27 to TRBJ1-1; weak D call: TRBD1 (5 bases). This CDR3 contains 15 residues. CDR1 is MNHEY and CDR2 is SMNVEV in the germline V gene (reference sequence). Trimming removed 0 bases at V and 4 bases at J, with 12 bases between. CDR3 bases: TGTGCCAGCAGTTTATCTCAGGGCATTCCCACTGAAGCTTTCTTT. This translates into CASSLSQGIPTEAFF.